These T cell receptor beta chains were read from a single sample in a study of T-cell reconstitution after alpha-beta-depleted transplantation in children. From the PCR reads, TCRdb called clonotypes with MiXCR, one entry per CDR3 protein. The repertoire has 400,000 to 550,000 distinct CDR3 sequences, 8% to 11% of them found once; the top ten carry just over 2%. The sample was PBMCs, taken before TCRalphabeta/CD19-depleted stem cell transplant. The receptors were sampled from a child aged 2 to 9 with inherited bone marrow failure, due to receive a stem cell transplant. Both conserved end residues are part of each CDR3. A D gene is named only where the DNA matches it firmly. For some rows the clone size is stated as once, few or many, or as a class when expanded; others skip it.

clone size: NA; V gene: TRBV7-6; J gene: TRBJ2-3; D gene: TRBD2; CDR3 DNA: TGTGCCAGCAGCCCCGTAACTAGCGGGAACACAGATACGCAGTATTTT; CDR3 protein: CASSPVTSGNTDTQYF
clone size: many; V gene: TRBV7-8; J gene: TRBJ2-1; D gene: NA; CDR3 DNA: TGTGCCAGCAGCATCCTGGGTGAGCAGTTCTTC; CDR3 protein: CASSILGEQFF
clone size: many; V gene: TRBV7-2; J gene: TRBJ2-7; D gene: NA; CDR3 DNA: TGTGCCAGCAGCTCTCCGGGTACATCCTACGAGCAGTACTTC; CDR3 protein: CASSSPGTSYEQYF
clone size: many; V gene: TRBV4-1; J gene: TRBJ2-1; D gene: TRBD2; CDR3 DNA: TGCGCCAGCAGCCAGAGGACTAGCGCATACAATGAGCAGTTCTTC; CDR3 protein: CASSQRTSAYNEQFF
clone size: few; V gene: TRBV27; J gene: TRBJ2-7; D gene: NA; CDR3 DNA: TGTGCCAGCAGTTTATCTGGGCTAGCGAACTCCTACGAGCAGTACTTC; CDR3 protein: CASSLSGLANSYEQYF
clone size: few; V gene: TRBV6-5; J gene: TRBJ2-1; D gene: TRBD2; CDR3 DNA: TGTGCCAGCAGTTTGGGACTAGGAGCAGTAAGGAATGAGCAGTTCTTC; CDR3 protein: CASSLGLGAVRNEQFF
clone size: many; V gene: TRBV20-1; J gene: TRBJ2-1; D gene: NA; CDR3 DNA: TGCAGTGCGCCTGGGGCGGCCTACAATGAGCAGTTCTTC; CDR3 protein: CSAPGAAYNEQFF
clone size: many; V gene: TRBV24-1; J gene: TRBJ1-1; D gene: NA; CDR3 DNA: TGTGCCACCAGTGACAACACTGAAGCTTTCTTT; CDR3 protein: CATSDNTEAFF
clone size: many; V gene: TRBV30; J gene: TRBJ2-7; D gene: TRBD2; CDR3 DNA: TGTGCCTGGAGTGTAATGGCGGCGGGAGAAGGCGAGCAGTACTTC; CDR3 protein: CAWSVMAAGEGEQYF
clone size: many; V gene: TRBV7-8; J gene: TRBJ2-7; D gene: NA; CDR3 DNA: TGTGCCAGCAGCCCCCTAAGGGGGAGGATCTACGAGCAGTACTTC; CDR3 protein: CASSPLRGRIYEQYF
clone size: NA; V gene: TRBV28; J gene: TRBJ1-2; D gene: NA; CDR3 DNA: TGTGCCAGCATTAGCAGACCCAGCTATGGCTACACCTTC; CDR3 protein: CASISRPSYGYTF
clone size: few; V gene: TRBV3-1; J gene: TRBJ1-1; D gene: NA; CDR3 DNA: TGTGCCAGCAGCCAAGATGGTCTAGTCGCTGAAGCTTTCTTT; CDR3 protein: CASSQDGLVAEAFF
clone size: many; V gene: TRBV7-9; J gene: TRBJ1-1; D gene: TRBD1; CDR3 DNA: TGTGCCAGCAGCTCCCCGGACAGGCGTGAAGCTTTCTTT; CDR3 protein: CASSSPDRREAFF
clone size: many; V gene: TRBV20-1; J gene: TRBJ2-3; D gene: NA; CDR3 DNA: TGCAGTGCCGAGTCTAGCACAGATACGCAGTATTTT; CDR3 protein: CSAESSTDTQYF
clone size: few; V gene: TRBV11-2; J gene: TRBJ2-5; D gene: NA; CDR3 DNA: TGTGCCAGCAGTCCAAAACTAGGGCAAGAGACCCAGTACTTC; CDR3 protein: CASSPKLGQETQYF
clone size: NA; V gene: TRBV6-1; J gene: TRBJ1-3; D gene: NA; CDR3 DNA: TGTGCCAGCAGTCCCGGGCAGGGGATCTCTGGAAACACCATATATTTT; CDR3 protein: CASSPGQGISGNTIYF
clone size: many; V gene: TRBV5-1; J gene: TRBJ2-3; D gene: NA; CDR3 DNA: TGCGCCAGCGGGTTGTCGGGCTACACAGATACGCAGTATTTT; CDR3 protein: CASGLSGYTDTQYF
clone size: many; V gene: TRBV14; J gene: TRBJ2-5; D gene: TRBD2; CDR3 DNA: TGTGCCAGCAGCCCAGCAGGACTAGCGGAGACCCAGTACTTC; CDR3 protein: CASSPAGLAETQYF
clone size: few; V gene: TRBV27; J gene: TRBJ1-1; D gene: NA; CDR3 DNA: TGTGCCAGCAGTCAACTGGGGCTGGGCACTGAAGCTTTCTTT; CDR3 protein: CASSQLGLGTEAFF
clone size: many; V gene: TRBV9; J gene: TRBJ2-7; D gene: TRBD1; CDR3 DNA: TGTGCCAGCAGCGCTCGGACAGGGAACTACGAGCAGTACTTC; CDR3 protein: CASSARTGNYEQYF
clone size: NA; V gene: TRBV6-1; J gene: TRBJ2-7; D gene: TRBD1; CDR3 DNA: TGTGCCAGCAGCCCACAGGGGGCTCGAGAGCAGTACTTC; CDR3 protein: CASSPQGAREQYF
clone size: many; V gene: TRBV11-2; J gene: TRBJ2-1; D gene: TRBD2; CDR3 DNA: TGTGCCAGCAGCTTAGGACTAGCGGGAATGAATGAGCAGTTCTTC; CDR3 protein: CASSLGLAGMNEQFF
clone size: many; V gene: TRBV9; J gene: TRBJ1-4; D gene: TRBD1; CDR3 DNA: TGTGCCAGCAGCACCCTAGACAGGGTGGAGGAGGAAAATGAAAAACTGTTTTTT; CDR3 protein: CASSTLDRVEEENEKLFF
clone size: many; V gene: TRBV12-3/TRBV12-4; J gene: TRBJ2-1; D gene: TRBD2; CDR3 DNA: TGTGCCAGCACCCCTCGACTAGCGGGAGTTACTGAGCAGTTCTTC; CDR3 protein: CASTPRLAGVTEQFF
clone size: many; V gene: TRBV7-9; J gene: TRBJ1-2; D gene: NA; CDR3 DNA: TGTGCCAGCAGCTTAGGTACGGACAGCTATGGCTACACCTTC; CDR3 protein: CASSLGTDSYGYTF
clone size: few; V gene: TRBV18; J gene: TRBJ1-2; D gene: TRBD1; CDR3 DNA: TGTGCCAGCTCACCTTACGCCGGACAGGGGGGCAACTATGGCTACACCTTC; CDR3 protein: CASSPYAGQGGNYGYTF
clone size: many; V gene: TRBV20-1; J gene: TRBJ2-7; D gene: TRBD2; CDR3 DNA: TGCAGTGCTCCGACTAGCGGTTTAACCTACGAGCAGTACTTC; CDR3 protein: CSAPTSGLTYEQYF
clone size: few; V gene: TRBV6-5; J gene: TRBJ2-7; D gene: NA; CDR3 DNA: TGTGCCAGCAGTTACTCGAGTGGAGAAACCCCCTACGAGCAGTACTTC; CDR3 protein: CASSYSSGETPYEQYF
clone size: NA; V gene: TRBV20-1; J gene: TRBJ2-1; D gene: TRBD2; CDR3 DNA: TGCAGTGCGGGATCGGCACTAGCGGGAGTTTACAATGAGCTGTTCTTC; CDR3 protein: CSAGSALAGVYNELFF
clone size: many; V gene: TRBV18; J gene: TRBJ2-3; D gene: NA; CDR3 DNA: TGTGCCAGCTCACAGACCCCCACAGATACGCAGTATTTT; CDR3 protein: CASSQTPTDTQYF
clone size: NA; V gene: TRBV7-8; J gene: TRBJ2-3; D gene: NA; CDR3 DNA: TGTGCCAGCAGCTTTAGAAGGGCGGAGTCCACAGATACGCAGTATTTT; CDR3 protein: CASSFRRAESTDTQYF
clone size: many; V gene: TRBV6-1; J gene: TRBJ1-3; D gene: NA; CDR3 DNA: TGTGCCAGCAAAGAATGGAACGACTCTGGAAACACCATATATTTT; CDR3 protein: CASKEWNDSGNTIYF
clone size: many; V gene: TRBV5-1; J gene: TRBJ2-1; D gene: NA; CDR3 DNA: TGCGCCAGCAACCTGGCCCCTAACAATGAGCAGTTCTTC; CDR3 protein: CASNLAPNNEQFF
clone size: few; V gene: TRBV2; J gene: TRBJ1-2; D gene: NA; CDR3 DNA: TGTGCCAGCAGTCTGACTGATATCAACTATGGCTACACCTTC; CDR3 protein: CASSLTDINYGYTF
clone size: many; V gene: TRBV7-2; J gene: TRBJ2-7; D gene: TRBD2; CDR3 DNA: TGTGCCAGCAGCTTAGTGGGCGGGAGCGTTCCCTACGAGCAGTACTTC; CDR3 protein: CASSLVGGSVPYEQYF
clone size: many; V gene: TRBV6-5; J gene: TRBJ1-2; D gene: NA; CDR3 DNA: TGTGCCAGCAGTTCACCGGGACTGTTCTATGGCTACACCTTC; CDR3 protein: CASSSPGLFYGYTF
clone size: many; V gene: TRBV9; J gene: TRBJ2-7; D gene: NA; CDR3 DNA: TGTGCCAGCAGCGTAGAGGTTCCTAGTAGCGAGCAGTACTTC; CDR3 protein: CASSVEVPSSEQYF
clone size: many; V gene: TRBV27; J gene: TRBJ2-7; D gene: TRBD2; CDR3 DNA: TGTGCCAGCAGTGCAACGCGGGGGGCCTACGAGCAGTACTTC; CDR3 protein: CASSATRGAYEQYF
clone size: many; V gene: TRBV29-1; J gene: TRBJ2-6; D gene: NA; CDR3 DNA: TGCAGCGTTGCCGCCTCTGGGGCCAACGTCCTGACTTTC; CDR3 protein: CSVAASGANVLTF
clone size: many; V gene: TRBV4-2; J gene: TRBJ2-2; D gene: NA; CDR3 DNA: TGTGCCAGCAGCCAAGTGAGGGGCCGCGGGAAGAACACCGGGGAGCTGTTTTTT; CDR3 protein: CASSQVRGRGKNTGELFF
clone size: many; V gene: TRBV29-1; J gene: TRBJ2-2; D gene: NA; CDR3 DNA: TGCAGCGTTGGTACTGTTCCGGGACTCGCGAACACCGGGGAGCTGTTTTTT; CDR3 protein: CSVGTVPGLANTGELFF
clone size: many; V gene: TRBV2; J gene: TRBJ1-5; D gene: NA; CDR3 DNA: TGTGCCAGCAGTGACCAGTCAGCCGATAGCAATCAGCCCCAGCATTTT; CDR3 protein: CASSDQSADSNQPQHF
clone size: many; V gene: TRBV27; J gene: TRBJ1-4; D gene: NA; CDR3 DNA: TGTGCCAGCGGATGGGTTTGGGAAAAACTGTTTTTT; CDR3 protein: CASGWVWEKLFF
clone size: many; V gene: TRBV19; J gene: TRBJ2-7; D gene: NA; CDR3 DNA: TGTGCCAGTAGTAAATGGGACACCTACGAGCAGTACTTC; CDR3 protein: CASSKWDTYEQYF
clone size: many; V gene: TRBV29-1; J gene: TRBJ1-2; D gene: NA; CDR3 DNA: TGCAGCGTTGATGCCCCCTTCTATGGCTACACCTTC; CDR3 protein: CSVDAPFYGYTF
clone size: NA; V gene: TRBV4-3; J gene: TRBJ2-2; D gene: NA; CDR3 DNA: NA; CDR3 protein: CASSQERVWQWNTGELFF
clone size: few; V gene: TRBV11-3; J gene: TRBJ2-5; D gene: TRBD2; CDR3 DNA: TGTGCCAGCAGCTTCCACCGACTAGCGGGAGGCCGGCAGGAGACCCAGTACTTC; CDR3 protein: CASSFHRLAGGRQETQYF
clone size: NA; V gene: TRBV19; J gene: TRBJ2-1; D gene: TRBD1; CDR3 DNA: TGTGCCAGTAGTTTCTCCGGGACAGGGGGCAAGAATGAGCAGTTCTTC; CDR3 protein: CASSFSGTGGKNEQFF
clone size: few; V gene: TRBV29-1; J gene: TRBJ2-5; D gene: NA; CDR3 DNA: TGCAGCGTTGAAAGACAGGTAGAGACCCAGTACTTC; CDR3 protein: CSVERQVETQYF
clone size: NA; V gene: TRBV11-1; J gene: TRBJ2-7; D gene: TRBD2; CDR3 DNA: TGTGCCAGCAGCTTAGTCGTAGCGGGACCTAGCTCCTACGAGCAGTACTTC; CDR3 protein: CASSLVVAGPSSYEQYF
clone size: many; V gene: TRBV12-3/TRBV12-4; J gene: TRBJ1-1; D gene: TRBD1; CDR3 DNA: TGTGCCAGCAGTCGGACAGGGGTCTACACTGAAGCTTTCTTT; CDR3 protein: CASSRTGVYTEAFF
clone size: many; V gene: TRBV7-9; J gene: TRBJ2-1; D gene: TRBD1; CDR3 DNA: TGTGCCAGCAGCGGGAAGACAGGGGGCAATGAGCAGTTCTTC; CDR3 protein: CASSGKTGGNEQFF
clone size: NA; V gene: TRBV10-3; J gene: TRBJ2-7; D gene: TRBD1; CDR3 DNA: TGTGCCATCAGAGAGGAGACAGGGGGTCAGTACGAGCAGTACTTC; CDR3 protein: CAIREETGGQYEQYF
clone size: NA; V gene: TRBV27; J gene: TRBJ2-1; D gene: NA; CDR3 DNA: TGTGCCAGCAGCCAGAAGGGGGGGTCCTACAATGAGCAGTTCTTC; CDR3 protein: CASSQKGGSYNEQFF
clone size: many; V gene: TRBV4-1; J gene: TRBJ1-2; D gene: NA; CDR3 DNA: TGCGCCAGCAGCCAAGATAGGCCGACTCTCTATGGCTACACCTTC; CDR3 protein: CASSQDRPTLYGYTF
clone size: few; V gene: TRBV5-4; J gene: TRBJ2-5; D gene: TRBD2; CDR3 DNA: TGTGCCAGCAGACGGGGACTAGCGGTCGAAGAGACCCAGTACTTC; CDR3 protein: CASRRGLAVEETQYF
clone size: many; V gene: TRBV20-1; J gene: TRBJ1-2; D gene: NA; CDR3 DNA: TGCAGTGCTAGAGATCCGGGAAGGTCGCTTTATGGCTACACCTTC; CDR3 protein: CSARDPGRSLYGYTF
clone size: many; V gene: TRBV27; J gene: TRBJ2-7; D gene: NA; CDR3 DNA: TGTGCCAGCAGTCCGTGGCCCTCCTACGAGCAGTACTTC; CDR3 protein: CASSPWPSYEQYF